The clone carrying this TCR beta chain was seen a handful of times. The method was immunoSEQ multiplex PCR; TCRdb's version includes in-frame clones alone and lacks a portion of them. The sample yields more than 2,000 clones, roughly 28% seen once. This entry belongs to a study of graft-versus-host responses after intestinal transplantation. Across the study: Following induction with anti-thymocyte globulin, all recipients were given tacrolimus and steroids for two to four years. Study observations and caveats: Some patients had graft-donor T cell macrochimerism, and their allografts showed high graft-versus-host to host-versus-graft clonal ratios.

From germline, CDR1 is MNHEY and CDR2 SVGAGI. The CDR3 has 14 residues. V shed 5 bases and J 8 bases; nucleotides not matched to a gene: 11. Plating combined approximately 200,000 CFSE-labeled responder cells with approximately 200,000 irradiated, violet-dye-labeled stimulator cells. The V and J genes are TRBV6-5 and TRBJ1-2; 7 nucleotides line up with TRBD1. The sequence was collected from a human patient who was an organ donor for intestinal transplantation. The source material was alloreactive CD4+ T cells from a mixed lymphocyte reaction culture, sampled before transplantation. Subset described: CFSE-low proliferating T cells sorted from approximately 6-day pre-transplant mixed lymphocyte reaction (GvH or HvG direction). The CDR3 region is CASSVGQERRGYTF. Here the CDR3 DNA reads TGTGCCAGCAGTGTCGGACAGGAGAGAAGAGGCTACACCTTC.